This record looks at one T cell receptor (beta chain) sequence and its context. The antigen is not known. The study ran its PCR with 60 Vbeta and 13 Jbeta primers. Only in-frame clones appear in the TCRdb table, and some are missing; sequencing was by immunoSEQ multiplex PCR. Altogether about 140,000 clones are present, about 72% being singletons, with the ten largest covering around 4%. This CDR3 is built from 12 residues. CDR1 and CDR2 from the germline V gene are LNHDA and SQIVND (reference sequence). V was clipped by 6 bases and J by 3 bases, with 6 bases between them. The data are from a study of cytomegalovirus exposure and HLA in healthy donors. Broader study findings: When analyzed later, the rates of TCR association showed variation by HLA locus, with DRB1 the most and HLA-C the fewest. Cytomegalovirus association was listed for 164 TCR beta chains.

The receptor comes from a man aged 60 to 75 in good health and CMV-seronegative. This chain uses TRBV19 with TRBJ2-1, with D hard to call. The sequencing sample was made of PBMCs. CDR3 nucleotides: TGTGCCAGTAGAGAGGACTACAATGAGCAGTTCTTC. Its protein is CASREDYNEQFF.